This T cell receptor (beta chain) came from a study of blood T cell repertoires in COVID-19 (dated by TCRdb to the early 2020s). General notes on the study: The collaborator samples originated in the United States, Italy and Spain and spanned the acute and convalescent phases of COVID-19. The prospective study material was composed of cDNA or gDNA derived from T cells, B-cell-depleted T cells, or PBMCs. The dataset comprised deeply sampled blood TCRbeta repertoires from subjects exposed to, actively infected with, or recovered from COVID-19. A freely available public database, intended as a resource for researchers studying the immune response to SARS-CoV-2, is where the repertoires were released. The samples were drawn from two sources: the first 160 participants of the ongoing ImmuneRACE study, and some 1,300 subjects contributed by 6 global collaborators. Nearly every sample came with metadata listing a de-identified subject ID, COVID-19 status, age in years and sex. Where available, HLA class I and class II types were taken from metadata supplied by the sample provider and were not determined by assay-based typing. The paper as a whole reports these results and caveats: How much clinical and demographic metadata was included differed by source and by participant, and the metadata was provided uncurated.

The immunoSEQ Assay, a bias-controlled multiplex PCR, was used to amplify TCRbeta CDR3 regions from genomic DNA. In the source study's methods: The number of nucleated cells in each sample was estimated from the amplification of reference gene primers within the assay. To quantify the absolute abundance of each unique TCRbeta CDR3 rearrangement, sequence reads were collapsed and filtered. For each sample, productive Simpson clonality was calculated as the square root of Simpson's diversity index over productive rearrangements. Sourced from immuneACCESS, this table was stored by TCRdb with only in-frame sequences that have V and J called. A share of the clones is absent; for the studies checked, an unresolved V gene accounts for under half, and the remainder has no known explanation. V and J calls and clone size come straight from that table; D and trimming were deduced from the DNA. For this sample there are 300,000 or so clones; around 86% appear just once. The top ten clones comprise around 1.2% of the sample.

CDR1 and CDR2 (SGHAT, FQNNGV) derive from the germline V gene. V lost 5 bases and J lost 3 bases; the stretch between them is 5 bases long. The CDR3 starts with the cysteine, ends with the phenylalanine, and has 11 residues. Only the CDR3 DNA stays, 33 bases, in frame from base 1. This clone was observed a handful of times. Its antigen remains undetermined. No qualities accompany the bases; no much larger clone lies one base away. The collaborating institutions used their own protocols to collect whole blood in K2EDTA tubes. Collaborator samples were shipped for TCRbeta analysis as frozen whole blood, isolated PBMCs, or DNA extracted from either sample type.

This sequence originates from a man between 65 and 85 years old with acute or convalescent COVID-19. The chain is made from TRBV11-2 and TRBJ2-7; the D gene cannot be resolved reliably. Sequences were obtained from peripheral blood. The DNA is TGTGCCAGCAGCCGACTCTACGAGCAGTACTTC. This gives the protein CASSRLYEQYF.